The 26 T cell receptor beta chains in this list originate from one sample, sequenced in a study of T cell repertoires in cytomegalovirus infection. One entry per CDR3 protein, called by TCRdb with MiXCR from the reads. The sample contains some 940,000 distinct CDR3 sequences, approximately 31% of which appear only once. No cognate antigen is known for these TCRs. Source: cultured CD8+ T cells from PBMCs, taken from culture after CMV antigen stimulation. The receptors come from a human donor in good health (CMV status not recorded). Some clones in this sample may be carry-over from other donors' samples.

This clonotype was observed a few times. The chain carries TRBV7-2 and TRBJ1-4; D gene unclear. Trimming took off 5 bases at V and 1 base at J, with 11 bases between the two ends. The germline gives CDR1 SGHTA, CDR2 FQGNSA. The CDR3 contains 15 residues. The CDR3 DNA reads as TGTGCCAGCAGCCCTCAGGTTGTAACTAATGAAAAACTGTTTTTT. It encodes CASSPQVVTNEKLFF.

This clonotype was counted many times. In nucleotides, the CDR3 is TGTGCCAGCAGCTTAAAAGCGGGAGCCTCTGGAAACACCATATATTTT. This codes for CASSLKAGASGNTIYF. The J gene is TRBJ1-3, the V gene TRBV7-9, with no clear D. The germline CDR1 and CDR2 sequences are SEHNR and FQNEAQ (reference sequence). The germline V and J ends were trimmed by 2 bases and 0 bases, with 11 bases remaining between them. The CDR3 totals 16 residues.

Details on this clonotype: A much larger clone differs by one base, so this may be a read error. This CDR3 is CASSLAGGNADTQYF. The CDR3, as DNA: TGTGCCAGCAGCTTAGCGGGGGGGAACGCAGATACGCAGTATTTT. The gene calls are TRBV7-6 and TRBJ2-3, with 7 bases aligning to TRBD2. This CDR3 has 15 residues. With 0 bases clipped from V and 4 bases from J, the junction kept 4 bases outside the gene matches. Germline CDR1 SGHVS, CDR2 FNYEAQ.

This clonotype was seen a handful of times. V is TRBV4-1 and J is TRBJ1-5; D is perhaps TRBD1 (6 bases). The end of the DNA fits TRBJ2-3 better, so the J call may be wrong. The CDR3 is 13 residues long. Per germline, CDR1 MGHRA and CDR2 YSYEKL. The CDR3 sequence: CASSQDERQVQYF. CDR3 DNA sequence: TGCGCCAGCAGCCAAGATGAGAGACAGGTTCAGTATTTT.

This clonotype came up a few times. CDR3 nucleotides: TGTGCCAGCAGTGAATCCGGGGCGGGCAATCAGCCCCAGCATTTT. It translates to CASSESGAGNQPQHF. This chain uses TRBV25-1 with TRBJ1-5; tentative D call: TRBD1 (5 bases). Deletions cut 1 base from V and 2 bases from J, with 9 bases between. Germline V gene data show CDR1 as MGHDK and CDR2 as SYGVNS. CDR3 size: 15 residues.

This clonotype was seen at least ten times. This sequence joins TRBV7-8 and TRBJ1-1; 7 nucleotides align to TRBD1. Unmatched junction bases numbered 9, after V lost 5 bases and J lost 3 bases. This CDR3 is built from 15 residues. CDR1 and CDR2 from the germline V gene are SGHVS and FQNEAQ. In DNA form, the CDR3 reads TGTGCCAGCAGCGTAGAGGGGGCTGGGGACACTGAAGCTTTCTTT. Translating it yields CASSVEGAGDTEAFF.

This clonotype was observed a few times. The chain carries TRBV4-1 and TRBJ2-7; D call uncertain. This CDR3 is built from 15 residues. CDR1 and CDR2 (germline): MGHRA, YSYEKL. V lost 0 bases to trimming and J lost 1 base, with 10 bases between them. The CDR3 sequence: CASSQDPVESYEQYV. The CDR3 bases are TGCGCCAGCAGCCAAGATCCGGTGGAGTCCTACGAGCAGTACGTC.

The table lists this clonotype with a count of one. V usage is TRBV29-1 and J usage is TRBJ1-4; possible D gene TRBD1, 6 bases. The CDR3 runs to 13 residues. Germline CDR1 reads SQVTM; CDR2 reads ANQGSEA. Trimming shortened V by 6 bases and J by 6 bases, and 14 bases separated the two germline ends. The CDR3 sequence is CSVGTPGDEKLFF. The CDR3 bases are TGCAGCGTCGGGACACCTGGGGATGAAAAACTGTTTTTT.

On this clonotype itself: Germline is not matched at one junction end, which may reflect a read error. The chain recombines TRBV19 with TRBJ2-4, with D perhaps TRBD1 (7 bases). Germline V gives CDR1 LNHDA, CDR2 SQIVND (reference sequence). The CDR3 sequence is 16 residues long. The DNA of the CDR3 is TGTGTCAGTAGTATCAGGGGGGAAAAGACCAAAAACATTCAGTACTTC. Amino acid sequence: CVSSIRGEKTKNIQYF. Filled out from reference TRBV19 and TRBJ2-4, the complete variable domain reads DGGITQSPKYLFRKEGQNVTLSCEQNLNHDAMYWYRQDPGQGLRLIYYSQIVNDFQKGDIAEGYSVSREKKESFPLTVTSAQKNPTAFYLCVSSIRGEKTKNIQYFGAGTRLSVL.

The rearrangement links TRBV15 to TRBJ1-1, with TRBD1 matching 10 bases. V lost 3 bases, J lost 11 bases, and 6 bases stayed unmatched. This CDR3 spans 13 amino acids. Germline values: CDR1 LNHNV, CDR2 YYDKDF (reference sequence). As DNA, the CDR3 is TGTGCCACCAGCAGTGCCGGGACAGGGGACGCTTTCTTT. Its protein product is CATSSAGTGDAFF.

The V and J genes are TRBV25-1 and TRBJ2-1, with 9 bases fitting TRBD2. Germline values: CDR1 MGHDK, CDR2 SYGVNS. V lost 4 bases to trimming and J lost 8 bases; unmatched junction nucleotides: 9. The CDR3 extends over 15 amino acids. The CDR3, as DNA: TGTGCCAGCAGTGTCAGTAGCGGGGGACGGGATGAGCAGTTCTTC. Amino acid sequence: CASSVSSGGRDEQFF. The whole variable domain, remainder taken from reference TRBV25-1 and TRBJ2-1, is EADIYQTPRYLVIGTGKKITLECSQTMGHDKMYWYQQDPGMELHLIHYSYGVNSTEKGDLSSESTVSRIRTEHFPLTLESARPSHTSQYLCASSVSSGGRDEQFFGPGTRLTVL.

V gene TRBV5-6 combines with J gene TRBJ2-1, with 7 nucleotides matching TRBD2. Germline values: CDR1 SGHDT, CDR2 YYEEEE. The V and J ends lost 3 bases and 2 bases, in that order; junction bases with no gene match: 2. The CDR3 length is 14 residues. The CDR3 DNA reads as TGTGCCAGCAGCTGGACTAGTCCCTACAATGAGCAGTTCTTC. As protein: CASSWTSPYNEQFF.

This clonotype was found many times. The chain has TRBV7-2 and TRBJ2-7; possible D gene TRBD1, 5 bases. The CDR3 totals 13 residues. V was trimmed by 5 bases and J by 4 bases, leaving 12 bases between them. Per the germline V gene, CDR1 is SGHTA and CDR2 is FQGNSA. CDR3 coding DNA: TGTGCCAGCAGCCCCCAGGGTGGGTACGAGCAGTACGTC. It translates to CASSPQGGYEQYV.

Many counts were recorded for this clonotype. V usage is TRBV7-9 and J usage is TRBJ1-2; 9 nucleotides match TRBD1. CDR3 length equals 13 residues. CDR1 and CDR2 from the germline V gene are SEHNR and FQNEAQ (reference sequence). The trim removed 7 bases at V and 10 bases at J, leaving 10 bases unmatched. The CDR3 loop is CASTHPGQGFYTF. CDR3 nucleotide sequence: TGTGCCAGCACTCATCCGGGACAGGGCTTCTACACCTTC. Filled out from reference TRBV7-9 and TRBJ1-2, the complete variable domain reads DTGVSQNPRHKITKRGQNVTFRCDPISEHNRLYWYRQTLGQGPEFLTYFQNEAQLEKSRLLSDRFSAERPKGSFSTLEIQRTEQGDSAMYLCASTHPGQGFYTFGSGTRLTVV.

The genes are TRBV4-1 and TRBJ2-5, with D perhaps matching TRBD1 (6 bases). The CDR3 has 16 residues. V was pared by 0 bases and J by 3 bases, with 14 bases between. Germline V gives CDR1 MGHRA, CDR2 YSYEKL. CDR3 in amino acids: CASSQEWRTAEETQYF. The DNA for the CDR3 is TGCGCCAGCAGCCAAGAGTGGAGGACAGCAGAAGAGACCCAGTACTTC.

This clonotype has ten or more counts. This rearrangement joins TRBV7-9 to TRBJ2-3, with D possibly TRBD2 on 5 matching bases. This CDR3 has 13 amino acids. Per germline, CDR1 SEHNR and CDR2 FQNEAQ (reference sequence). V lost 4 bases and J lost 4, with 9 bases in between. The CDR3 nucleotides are TGTGCCAGCAGCTCTCCGGGGTCAGATACGCAGTATTTT. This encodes CASSSPGSDTQYF.

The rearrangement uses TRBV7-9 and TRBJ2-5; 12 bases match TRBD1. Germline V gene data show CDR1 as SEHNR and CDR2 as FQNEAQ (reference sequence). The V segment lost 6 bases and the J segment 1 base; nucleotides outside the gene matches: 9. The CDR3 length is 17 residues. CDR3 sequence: CASSFSRDRGLQETQYF. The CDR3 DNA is TGTGCCAGCAGTTTCTCCCGGGACAGGGGGCTCCAAGAGACCCAGTACTTC. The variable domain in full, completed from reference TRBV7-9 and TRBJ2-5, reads DTGVSQNPRHKITKRGQNVTFRCDPISEHNRLYWYRQTLGQGPEFLTYFQNEAQLEKSRLLSDRFSAERPKGSFSTLEIQRTEQGDSAMYLCASSFSRDRGLQETQYFGPGTRLLVL.

The CDR3 here is CAISEQGALEKLFF. CDR3 DNA sequence: TGTGCCATCAGTGAACAGGGGGCGTTGGAAAAACTGTTTTTT. The chain combines TRBV10-3 with TRBJ1-4, with TRBD1 matching over 9 bases. Germline CDR1 is ENHRY and CDR2 is SYGVKD. The ends lost 3 bases at V and 8 bases at J; junction bases unmatched: 4. The CDR3 sequence is 14 residues long.

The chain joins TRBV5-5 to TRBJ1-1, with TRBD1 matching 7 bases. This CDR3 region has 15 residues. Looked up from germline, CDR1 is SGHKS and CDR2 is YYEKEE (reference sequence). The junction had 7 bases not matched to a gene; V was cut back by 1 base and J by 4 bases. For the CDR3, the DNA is TGTGCCAGCAGCTTGTACACTGACAGGGCCACTGAAGCTTTCTTT. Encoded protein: CASSLYTDRATEAFF.

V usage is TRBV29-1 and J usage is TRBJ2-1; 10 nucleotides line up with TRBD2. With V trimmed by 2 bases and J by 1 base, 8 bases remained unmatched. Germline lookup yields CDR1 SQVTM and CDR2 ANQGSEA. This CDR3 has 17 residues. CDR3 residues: CSVEYSGGDRSYNEQFF. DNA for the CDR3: TGCAGCGTTGAATACAGCGGGGGGGATCGGTCCTACAATGAGCAGTTCTTC.

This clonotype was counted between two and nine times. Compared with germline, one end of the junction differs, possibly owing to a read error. The CDR3 sequence: CASSQFQGRPYEQYF. For the CDR3, the DNA is TGTGCTAGCAGTCAATTCCAGGGAAGACCCTACGAGCAGTACTTC. This rearrangement joins TRBV7-6 to TRBJ2-7; D is perhaps TRBD1 (5 bases). The germline V gene encodes CDR1 SGHVS and CDR2 FNYEAQ. CDR3 size: 15 residues.

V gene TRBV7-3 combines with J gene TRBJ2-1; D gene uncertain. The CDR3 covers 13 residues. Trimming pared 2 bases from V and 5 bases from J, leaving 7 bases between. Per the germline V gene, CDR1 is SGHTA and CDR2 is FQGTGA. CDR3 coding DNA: TGTGCCAGCAGCTTATATCAGCACAATGAGCAGTTCTTC. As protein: CASSLYQHNEQFF.

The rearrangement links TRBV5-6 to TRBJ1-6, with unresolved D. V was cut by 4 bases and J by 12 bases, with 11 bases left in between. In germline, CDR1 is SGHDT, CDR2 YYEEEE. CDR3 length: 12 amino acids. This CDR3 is CASSNGGLPLHF. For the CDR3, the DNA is TGTGCCAGCAGCAATGGAGGGTTACCCCTCCACTTT.

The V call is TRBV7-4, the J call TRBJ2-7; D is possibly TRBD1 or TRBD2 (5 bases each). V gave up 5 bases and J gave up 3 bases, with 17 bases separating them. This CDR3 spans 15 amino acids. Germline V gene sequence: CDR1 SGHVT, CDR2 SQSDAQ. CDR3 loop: CASSPLRDGYYEQYV. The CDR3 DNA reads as TGTGCCAGCAGCCCACTCCGGGACGGGTACTACGAGCAGTACGTC.

The CDR3: CASSSRDRGSNQPQHF. DNA of the CDR3: TGTGCCAGCAGCTCCAGGGACAGGGGCAGCAATCAGCCCCAGCATTTT. The chain couples TRBV5-6 to TRBJ1-5, with TRBD1 matching over 10 bases. The V segment lost 3 bases and the J segment 1 base; nucleotides outside the gene matches: 4. CDR1 and CDR2 from the germline V gene are SGHDT and YYEEEE. There are 16 residues in the CDR3.

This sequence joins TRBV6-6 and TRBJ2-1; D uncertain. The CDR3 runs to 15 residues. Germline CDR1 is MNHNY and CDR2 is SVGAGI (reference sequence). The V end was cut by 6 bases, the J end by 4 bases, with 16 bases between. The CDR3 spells CASSIRAPPYNEQFF. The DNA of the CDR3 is TGTGCCAGCAGCATTCGGGCTCCACCATACAATGAGCAGTTCTTC.